This TCR beta chain was captured by sequencing in a study of blood T cell repertoires in COVID-19. On the study more broadly: The samples span acute and convalescent COVID-19 from the United States, Italy and Spain. PBMCs, B-cell-depleted T cells, or T cells were the source of the cDNA or gDNA that made up the material.

In the study's own analysis: The assay estimated nucleated cells by amplifying reference gene primers. TCRdb's table, derived via immunoSEQ multiplex PCR, lists solely in-frame clones and lacks some. V and J calls and clone size are given by that table; D and trimming were obtained from the DNA. Here the sample spans some 99,000 clones, approximately 72% being singletons. This CDR3 has 15 amino acids. Germline CDR1 MNHEY, CDR2 SMNVEV (reference sequence). Trimming cost V 4 bases and J 5 bases; bases outside gene matches: 7. The J gene is TRBJ2-5, the V gene TRBV27; 10 positions match TRBD2. What was sequenced was peripheral blood. This TCR derives from an older man with acute or convalescent COVID-19. The CDR3 protein is CASSSALAGVETQYF. Here the CDR3 DNA reads TGTGCCAGCAGTTCCGCGCTAGCGGGAGTGGAGACCCAGTACTTC.